Presented here are 28 T cell receptor beta chains from one specimen sequenced in a study of T cells in Graves' hyperthyroidism and ophthalmopathy (dated by TCRdb to between 2018 and 2020). The method was multiplex PCR. The sequencing machine was an Illumina HiSeq 2000. The TCR beta CDR3 regions were amplified from RNA transcripts. A first-round RT-PCR of the TCR CDR3 used the HTBI primer set with the Qiagen OneStep RT-PCR kit. TCRdb trimmed the raw reads at Q25, called clones with MiXCR and kept productive beta chains. Identical CDR3 protein sequences are pooled into one entry, listed with their most common genes and DNA. For this sample the table gives roughly 400,000 distinct CDR3 sequences, of which about 25% were detected only once. Around 79% of the sample is held by the ten biggest clonotypes. Sequencing input: blood. Receptor source: a man in his fifties or sixties with Graves' hyperthyroidism.

The table lists this clonotype with a few counts. The chain has TRBV7-8 and TRBJ2-3; D is possibly TRBD1 (6 bases). Per germline, CDR1 SGHVS and CDR2 FQNEAQ. The CDR3 contains 14 residues. The V end was cut by 5 bases, the J end by 2 bases, with 11 bases between. The DNA for the CDR3 is TGTGCCAGCAGCCCTGGGGGCCACACAGATACGCAGTATTTT. Amino acid sequence: CASSPGGHTDTQYF.

This clonotype occurred many times. The rearrangement joins TRBV27 to TRBJ1-1; unclear D gene. CDR1 is MNHEY and CDR2 is SMNVEV in the germline V gene (reference sequence). CDR3 length: 15 residues. V lost 5 bases and J 2 bases, leaving 15 bases between the germline ends. CDR3 residues: CASSRPPGVNTEAFF. For the CDR3, the DNA is TGTGCCAGCAGTCGGCCTCCTGGAGTTAACACTGAAGCTTTCTTT.

V is TRBV5-6 and J is TRBJ1-2; 7 positions match TRBD1. The CDR3 consists of 14 residues. Germline V gene sequence: CDR1 SGHDT, CDR2 YYEEEE. With V trimmed by 5 bases and J by 6 bases, 10 bases remained unmatched. CDR3 amino acids: CASSYGQELHGYTF. The CDR3 bases are TGTGCCAGCAGTTACGGACAGGAATTGCATGGCTACACCTTC.

This clonotype was found many times. This chain uses TRBV7-3 with TRBJ2-7; D perhaps matches TRBD2 (5 bases). CDR1 is SGHTA, CDR2 FQGTGA, per germline. With 1 base removed from V and 5 bases from J, the gap between germline ends came to 15 bases. The CDR3 is made up of 15 amino acids. In nucleotides, the CDR3 is TGTGCCAGCAGCTTAAGCCGGGAACAAGGGCACGAGCAGTACTTC. It translates to CASSLSREQGHEQYF.

The J gene is TRBJ2-3, the V gene TRBV9; TRBD1 is a possible D gene (5 bases). Germline V gives CDR1 SGDLS, CDR2 YYNGEE. V was pared by 4 bases and J by 0 bases, with 15 bases between. CDR3 length equals 16 residues. The CDR3 region has the DNA TGTGCCAGCAGCTCCCAGACGACAGTAAGCACAGATACGCAGTATTTT. Translated, it gives CASSSQTTVSTDTQYF.

This clonotype appeared a few times. The chain has TRBV28 and TRBJ1-4; 8 bases map to TRBD1. In germline, CDR1 is MDHEN, CDR2 SYDVKM. This CDR3 spans 14 amino acids. The V segment lost 6 bases and the J segment 3 bases; nucleotides outside the gene matches: 3. CDR3 nucleotides: TGTGCCAGCAGCCTACAGGGGGCTAATGAAAAACTGTTTTTT. It specifies CASSLQGANEKLFF.

This chain links TRBV7-3 with TRBJ2-2; the match to TRBD2 covers 9 bases. Germline V gene lookup returns CDR1 SGHTA and CDR2 FQGTGA. The CDR3 runs to 16 residues. The junction had 8 bases not matched to a gene; V was cut back by 5 bases and J by 4 bases. In DNA, the CDR3 is TGTGCCAGCAGCCCCTCGGGACTAGCCGGCACCGGGGAGCTGTTTTTT. Protein: CASSPSGLAGTGELFF.

This clonotype was picked up a small number of times. A read error may explain this, as a much larger clone is one base away. The V and J genes are TRBV13 and TRBJ2-7; TRBD1 matches 9 bases. This CDR3 spans 15 amino acids. CDR1 and CDR2 from the germline V gene are PRHDT and FYEKMQ (reference sequence). CDR3 residues: CASSLDRGHSYERYF. The DNA for the CDR3 is TGTGCCAGCAGTTTGGACAGGGGCCACTCCTACGAGCGGTACTTC.

The J gene is TRBJ1-2, the V gene TRBV3-1, with D unclear. Germline V CDR1 and CDR2: LGHDT, YNNKEL (reference sequence). The CDR3 loop spans 12 amino acids. Trimming left V 3 bases short and J 5 bases short, with 7 bases between. The CDR3 is CASSQGIYGYTF. CDR3 DNA: TGTGCCAGCAGCCAGGGGATTTATGGCTACACCTTC.

This clonotype has at least ten counts. V gene TRBV27 combines with J gene TRBJ2-3; unclear D gene. Germline V gene sequence: CDR1 MNHEY, CDR2 SMNVEV (reference sequence). V was clipped by 0 bases and J by 4 bases, with 5 bases between them. This CDR3 contains 13 residues. The CDR3, as DNA: TGTGCCAGCAGTTTATCGGGTTCAGATACGCAGTATTTT. It translates to CASSLSGSDTQYF.

The rearrangement uses TRBV7-9 and TRBJ2-7, with 11 nucleotides matching TRBD2. Germline lookup yields CDR1 SEHNR and CDR2 FQNEAQ (reference sequence). Trimming at V came to 2 bases and at J to 8 bases, leaving 11 bases not matched to a gene. The CDR3 runs 16 residues. This CDR3 is CASSLTFTSGRDKQYF. The CDR3 bases are TGTGCCAGCAGCTTAACGTTTACTAGCGGGAGAGACAAGCAGTACTTC.

The gene calls are TRBV11-1 and TRBJ2-4; 10 bases map to TRBD1. The V gene's germline CDR1 is SGHAT and CDR2 FQDESV (reference sequence). After removal of 5 bases from V and 3 bases from J, the junction contained 10 bases not matched to a gene. This CDR3 is 17 amino acids long. In nucleotides, the CDR3 is TGTGCCAGCAGCCCCTTCGGGACAGGGGATATCAAAAACATTCAGTACTTC. Residues: CASSPFGTGDIKNIQYF.

This clonotype was detected ten times or more. In DNA, the CDR3 is TGTGCCAGCAGCGAGGGCCCCTACGAGCAGTACTTC. Its protein product is CASSEGPYEQYF. The rearrangement uses TRBV27 and TRBJ2-7; a possible D gene is TRBD2 (5 bases). The V gene lost 6 bases and the J gene lost 2 bases, with 8 bases spanning the gap. Germline CDR1 reads MNHEY; CDR2 reads SMNVEV (reference sequence). The CDR3 spans 12 residues.

The J gene is TRBJ2-1, the V gene TRBV5-1; 9 bases map to TRBD2. Trimming removed 0 bases from V and 7 bases from J; junction bases left unmatched: 5. This CDR3 comprises 15 residues. CDR1 SGHRS and CDR2 YFSETQ come from the germline V gene. For the CDR3, the DNA is TGCGCCAGCAGCTTGGGCGAGCGGGAGGTGAATGAGCAGTTCTTC. This translates into CASSLGEREVNEQFF. Full variable domain (rest looked up from reference TRBV5-1 and TRBJ2-1): KAGVTQTPRYLIKTRGQQVTLSCSPISGHRSVSWYQQTPGQGLQFLFEYFSETQRNKGNFPGRFSGRQFSNSRSEMNVSTLELGDSALYLCASSLGEREVNEQFFGPGTRLTVL.

This sequence joins TRBV3-1 and TRBJ2-3; D remains ambiguous. The CDR3 covers 16 residues. V was clipped by 0 bases and J by 2 bases, with 12 bases between them. Per the germline V gene, CDR1 is LGHDT and CDR2 is YNNKEL (reference sequence). This CDR3 reads CASSQDRLAVTDTQYF. The CDR3 nucleotides read TGTGCCAGCAGCCAAGATCGCCTGGCAGTCACAGATACGCAGTATTTT.

The chain carries TRBV7-9 and TRBJ2-2; possible D gene TRBD2, 5 bases. In germline, CDR1 is SEHNR, CDR2 FQNEAQ (reference sequence). This CDR3 has 14 amino acids. V lost 4 bases to trimming and J lost 4 bases, with 10 bases between them. CDR3 residues: CASSSTSFTGELFF. In DNA form, the CDR3 reads TGTGCCAGCAGCTCAACTAGTTTCACCGGGGAGCTGTTTTTT.

The J gene is TRBJ2-1, the V gene TRBV18; 8 nucleotides align to TRBD2. Germline loops: CDR1 KGHSH, CDR2 LQKENI. The CDR3 spans 15 residues. Losses at the gene ends were 4 bases for V and 6 bases for J; bases not matched to a gene: 8. CDR3 DNA sequence: TGTGCCAGCTCACATACTAGCGGATTCCCCAATGAGCAGTTCTTC. Protein: CASSHTSGFPNEQFF.

The rearrangement uses TRBV5-1 and TRBJ2-7, with D uncertain. Per the germline V gene, CDR1 is SGHRS and CDR2 is YFSETQ. V was trimmed by 7 bases and J by 0 bases, leaving 8 bases between them. This CDR3 region has 12 residues. The CDR3 reads CASSRASYEQYF. CDR3 nucleotides: TGCGCCAGCTCCAGAGCCTCCTACGAGCAGTACTTC.

The rearrangement joins TRBV19 to TRBJ2-1; 7 nucleotides agree with TRBD1. V gave up 10 bases and J gave up 4 bases; unmatched junction bases: 10. Germline lookup yields CDR1 LNHDA and CDR2 SQIVND (reference sequence). The CDR3 spans 14 residues. This CDR3 is CATRTGLGYNEQFF. The DNA of the CDR3 is TGTGCCACCCGGACAGGTCTGGGATACAATGAGCAGTTCTTC.

This clonotype came up a few times. V is TRBV24-1 and J is TRBJ2-3; TRBD1 matches 8 bases. J was trimmed by 4 bases and V by 2 bases; bases with no gene match: 7. The germline CDR1 and CDR2 sequences are KGHDR and SFDVKD. The CDR3 covers 16 residues. The CDR3 reads CATSDSWTGTADTQYF. DNA of the CDR3: TGTGCCACCAGTGATTCGTGGACAGGGACCGCAGATACGCAGTATTTT.

The sample holds a few counts of this clonotype. The rearrangement links TRBV19 to TRBJ2-3; 14 positions match TRBD2. The CDR3 totals 16 residues. Per the germline V gene, CDR1 is LNHDA and CDR2 is SQIVND (reference sequence). V gave up 1 base and J gave up 5 bases; unmatched junction bases: 2. The CDR3 DNA is TGTGCCAGTAGTATAGGGACTAGCGGGAGGATAGATACGCAGTATTTT. Its translation: CASSIGTSGRIDTQYF.

The chain recombines TRBV28 with TRBJ2-5; 11 bases fit TRBD1. Germline V gene data show CDR1 as MDHEN and CDR2 as SYDVKM. With 7 bases clipped from V and 5 bases from J, the junction kept 9 bases outside the gene matches. The CDR3 sequence is 15 residues long. CDR3 loop: CASTSGQGVLETQYF. DNA of the CDR3: TGTGCCAGCACATCGGGACAGGGGGTTTTGGAGACCCAGTACTTC. The variable domain in full, completed from reference TRBV28 and TRBJ2-5, reads DVKVTQSSRYLVKRTGEKVFLECVQDMDHENMFWYRQDPGLGLRLIYFSYDVKMKEKGDIPEGYSVSREKKERFSLILESASTNQTSMYLCASTSGQGVLETQYFGPGTRLLVL.

CDR3 residues: CASSPGGTQETQYF. CDR3 nucleotides: TGTGCCAGCAGCCCCGGGGGGACTCAAGAGACCCAGTACTTC. J is TRBJ2-5 and V is TRBV7-9; TRBD2 matches 7 bases. The CDR3 runs 14 residues. CDR1 is SEHNR, CDR2 FQNEAQ, per germline (reference sequence). V was pared by 5 bases and J by 2 bases, with 5 bases of the junction left unmatched. Full variable domain (outside the CDR3, taken from reference TRBV7-9 and TRBJ2-5): DTGVSQNPRHKITKRGQNVTFRCDPISEHNRLYWYRQTLGQGPEFLTYFQNEAQLEKSRLLSDRFSAERPKGSFSTLEIQRTEQGDSAMYLCASSPGGTQETQYFGPGTRLLVL.

The sample holds a few counts of this clonotype. The chain links TRBV11-3 to TRBJ2-1, with TRBD2 as a possible D gene (7 bases). Between the trimmed V and J ends, which lost 5 bases and 2 bases, there was a span of 13 bases. Germline V gene lookup returns CDR1 SGHNT and CDR2 YENEEA. The CDR3 totals 15 residues. The CDR3 bases are TGTGCCAGCAGCCTTGAGGGGGGGGCCTACAATGAGCAGTTCTTC. This codes for CASSLEGGAYNEQFF.

This clonotype was recorded once. The chain joins TRBV30 to TRBJ1-5; perhaps TRBD1 as D (6 bases). This CDR3 spans 15 amino acids. Germline CDR1 GTSNPN, CDR2 SVGIG (reference sequence). The germline V and J ends were trimmed by 2 bases and 4 bases, with 15 bases remaining between them. The DNA of the CDR3 is TGTGCCTGGAGTCCTAAGGGGGGCCTAAATCAGCCCCAGCATTTT. Amino acid sequence: CAWSPKGGLNQPQHF.

V and J are TRBV10-2 and TRBJ2-1, with a tentative D call TRBD2 (6 bases). CDR1 and CDR2 (germline): WSHSY, SAAADI. This CDR3 is built from 13 residues. Trimming stripped 3 bases from V and 5 bases from J, with 8 bases between. CDR3 sequence: CASSETGDNEQFF. In DNA, the CDR3 is TGCGCCAGCAGTGAAACGGGAGACAATGAGCAGTTCTTC.

The genes are TRBV11-3 and TRBJ1-1; the D is unclear. The CDR3 covers 14 residues. CDR1 is SGHNT and CDR2 is YENEEA in the germline V gene. The germline V and J ends were trimmed by 4 bases and 11 bases, with 20 bases remaining between them. The CDR3 DNA sequence: TGTGCCAGCAGCTGGTCTCAGCAGAGGTTAGACGCTTTCTTT. This codes for CASSWSQQRLDAFF.

The chain joins TRBV6-2 or TRBV6-3 to TRBJ2-2, with 9 bases lining up with TRBD1. In germline, CDR1 is MNHEY, CDR2 SVGEGT. There are 15 residues in the CDR3. V dropped 6 bases and J dropped 3; count of bases not matched to a gene: 5. Here the CDR3 DNA reads TGTGCCAGCAGGAAAGGGACAGGGCACACCGGGGAGCTGTTTTTT. Amino acids: CASRKGTGHTGELFF.